The sequence of this T cell receptor beta chain was determined in a study of blood T cell repertoires in COVID-19. The wider study: Sites across the United States, Italy and Spain contributed samples from acute and convalescent COVID-19. Sample material is recorded as cDNA or gDNA derived from T cells, B-cell-depleted T cells, or PBMCs.

The CDR3 runs to 14 residues. With 6 bases clipped from V and 9 bases from J, the junction kept 7 bases outside the gene matches. Per the germline V gene, CDR1 is SNHLY and CDR2 is FYNNEI. Those enrolled in Seattle joined during active infection and were followed longitudinally afterward. Per the authors' pipeline: Amplification of reference gene primers provided the estimated nucleated cell counts. Profiling relied on immunoSEQ multiplex PCR, and the TCRdb table lists in-frame clones only, not all of them. That table is the source of V, J and clone size, and D and trimming were worked out from the DNA. The repertoire has roughly 180,000 clones, roughly 80% of them found once; the top ten carry 9.5% to 12%.

This rearrangement joins TRBV2 to TRBJ2-1; 11 positions agree with TRBD1. Sequenced material: peripheral blood. This TCR was recovered from a woman aged 40 to 50 with COVID-19, enrolled during active disease. CDR3 DNA sequence: TGTGCCAGCAGGGGCGCTGGGACAGGGGGTGAGCAGTTCTTC. Amino acid sequence: CASRGAGTGGEQFF.